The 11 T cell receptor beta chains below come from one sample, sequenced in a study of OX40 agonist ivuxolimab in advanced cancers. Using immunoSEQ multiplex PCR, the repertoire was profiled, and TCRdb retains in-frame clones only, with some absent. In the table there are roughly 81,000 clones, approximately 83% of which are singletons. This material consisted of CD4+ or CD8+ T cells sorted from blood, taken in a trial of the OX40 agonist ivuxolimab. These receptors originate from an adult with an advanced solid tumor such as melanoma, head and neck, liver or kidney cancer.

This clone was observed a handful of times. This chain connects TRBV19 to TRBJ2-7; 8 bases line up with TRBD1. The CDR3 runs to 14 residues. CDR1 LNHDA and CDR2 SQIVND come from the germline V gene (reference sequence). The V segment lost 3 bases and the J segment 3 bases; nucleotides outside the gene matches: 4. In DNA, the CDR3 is TGTGCCAGTAGTATCCGGGACAGGCTCTACGAGCAGTACTTC. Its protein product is CASSIRDRLYEQYF. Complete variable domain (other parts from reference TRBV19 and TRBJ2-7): DGGITQSPKYLFRKEGQNVTLSCEQNLNHDAMYWYRQDPGQGLRLIYYSQIVNDFQKGDIAEGYSVSREKKESFPLTVTSAQKNPTAFYLCASSIRDRLYEQYFGPGTRLTVT.

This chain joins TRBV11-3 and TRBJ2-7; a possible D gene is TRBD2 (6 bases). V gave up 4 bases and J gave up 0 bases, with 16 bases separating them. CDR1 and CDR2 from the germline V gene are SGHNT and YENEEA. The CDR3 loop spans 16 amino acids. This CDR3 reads CASSSGVGSSSYEQYF. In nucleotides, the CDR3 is TGTGCCAGCAGCTCGGGGGTAGGATCGAGCTCCTACGAGCAGTACTTC.

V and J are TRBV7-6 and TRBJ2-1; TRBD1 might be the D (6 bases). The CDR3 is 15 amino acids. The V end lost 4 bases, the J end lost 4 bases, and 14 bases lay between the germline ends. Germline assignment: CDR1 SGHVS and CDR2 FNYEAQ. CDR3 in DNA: TGTGCCAGCAGCTCAAGGTCCGGGACATACAATGAGCAGTTCTTC. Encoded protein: CASSSRSGTYNEQFF. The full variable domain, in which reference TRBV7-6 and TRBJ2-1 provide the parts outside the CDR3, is GAGVSQSPRYKVTKRGQDVALRCDPISGHVSLYWYRQALGQGPEFLTYFNYEAQQDKSGLPNDRFSAERPEGSISTLTIQRTEQRDSAMYRCASSSRSGTYNEQFFGPGTRLTVL.

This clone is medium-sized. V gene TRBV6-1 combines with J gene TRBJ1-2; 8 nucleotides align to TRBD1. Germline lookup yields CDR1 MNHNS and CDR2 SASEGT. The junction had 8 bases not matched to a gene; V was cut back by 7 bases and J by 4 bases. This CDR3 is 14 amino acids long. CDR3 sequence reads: CASNEQGGAYGYTF. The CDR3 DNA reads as TGTGCCAGCAACGAACAGGGGGGGGCCTATGGCTACACCTTC.

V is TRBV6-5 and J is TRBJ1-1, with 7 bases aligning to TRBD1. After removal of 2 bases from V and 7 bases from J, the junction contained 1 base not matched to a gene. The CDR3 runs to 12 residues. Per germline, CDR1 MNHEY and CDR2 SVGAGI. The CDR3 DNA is TGTGCCAGCAGTTACGGACAGGTTGAAGCTTTCTTT. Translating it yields CASSYGQVEAFF.

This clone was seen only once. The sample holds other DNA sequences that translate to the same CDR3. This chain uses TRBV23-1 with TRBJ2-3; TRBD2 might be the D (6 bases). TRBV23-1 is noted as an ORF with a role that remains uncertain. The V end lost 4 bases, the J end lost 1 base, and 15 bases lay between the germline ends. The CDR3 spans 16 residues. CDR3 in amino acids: CASSPSVGGGTDTQYF. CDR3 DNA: TGCGCCAGCAGTCCAAGTGTCGGCGGGGGCACAGATACGCAGTATTTT.

This chain's CDR3 is CASSLLQGAHSYNEQFF. In DNA form, the CDR3 reads TGTGCCAGCAGCTTATTACAGGGGGCCCACTCCTACAATGAGCAGTTCTTC. The chain is built from TRBV7-8 and TRBJ2-1; 9 nucleotides match TRBD1. The CDR3 covers 17 residues. V gave up 2 bases and J gave up 0 bases; unmatched junction bases: 5. Germline CDR1 and CDR2: SGHVS and FQNEAQ.

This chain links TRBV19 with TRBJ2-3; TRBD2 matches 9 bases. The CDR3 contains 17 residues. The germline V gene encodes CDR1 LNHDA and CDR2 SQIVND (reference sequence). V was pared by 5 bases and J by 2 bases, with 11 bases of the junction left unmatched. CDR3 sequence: CASSVTLAGVFTDTQYF. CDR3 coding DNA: TGTGCCAGTAGTGTCACTTTAGCGGGGGTCTTCACAGATACGCAGTATTTT.

As DNA, the CDR3 is TGTGCCATCAGACAGGGAGGTGTAGGAGATACGCAGTATTTT. This sequence encodes CAIRQGGVGDTQYF. The chain links TRBV10-3 to TRBJ2-3, with D possibly called TRBD1 or TRBD2 (6 bases each). Germline V lookup: CDR1 ENHRY, CDR2 SYGVKD. The CDR3 consists of 14 residues. Trimming removed 6 bases from V and 5 bases from J, with 15 bases in between.

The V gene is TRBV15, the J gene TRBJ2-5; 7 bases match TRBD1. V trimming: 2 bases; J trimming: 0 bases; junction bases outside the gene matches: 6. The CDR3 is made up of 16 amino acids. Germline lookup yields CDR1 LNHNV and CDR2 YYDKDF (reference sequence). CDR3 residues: CATSRRGQAYQETQYF. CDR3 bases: TGTGCCACCAGCAGACGTGGACAGGCGTACCAAGAGACCCAGTACTTC.

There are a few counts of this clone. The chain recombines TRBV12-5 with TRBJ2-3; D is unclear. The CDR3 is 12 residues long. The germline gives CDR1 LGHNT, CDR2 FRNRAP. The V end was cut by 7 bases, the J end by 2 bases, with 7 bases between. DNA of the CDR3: TGTGCTAGTGTGGATCTCACAGATACGCAGTATTTT. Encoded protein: CASVDLTDTQYF.